These T cell receptor beta chains were read from a single sample in a study of blood T cell repertoires in COVID-19. Data came from immunoSEQ multiplex PCR; TCRdb stores just in-frame clones and leaves some out. The data contain 95,000 to 100,000 clones, around 90% of them singletons. The sequenced material came from peripheral blood. The receptors stem from a human donor with COVID-19, enrolled during active disease. The donor label of this sample is uncertain. Both conserved end residues are part of each CDR3. The order of the fields is V gene, J gene, D gene, clone size, CDR3 DNA, CDR3 protein. D genes are given only for firm matches. Only part of the rows carry a size: once, few, many, or a class if the clone is expanded.

V: TRBV18; J: TRBJ2-7; D: TRBD1; size: .; DNA: TGTGCCAGCTCACCAGGTGTCGAGGGGGCCGAGCAGTACTTC; CDR3: CASSPGVEGAEQYF
V: TRBV5-1; J: TRBJ2-7; D: TRBD1; size: .; DNA: TGCGCCAGCAGCCAAGGACAGGGAACCTACGAGCAGTACTTC; CDR3: CASSQGQGTYEQYF
V: TRBV6-5; J: TRBJ1-1; D: .; size: .; DNA: TGTGCCAGCAGTTACTCGTTAGACACTGAAGCTTTCTTT; CDR3: CASSYSLDTEAFF
V: TRBV10-3; J: TRBJ2-5; D: .; size: .; DNA: TGTGCCATCAGTGAGTCGATGGCCGGGGTAGAGACCCAGTACTTC; CDR3: CAISESMAGVETQYF
V: TRBV6-4; J: TRBJ2-3; D: TRBD2; size: .; DNA: TGTGCCAGCAGTAGACGGCGGGGGGGGCCCACAGATACGCAGTATTTT; CDR3: CASSRRRGGPTDTQYF
V: TRBV2; J: TRBJ1-1; D: .; size: .; DNA: TGTGCCAGTCGGGGAGTGAACACTGAAGCTTTCTTT; CDR3: CASRGVNTEAFF
V: TRBV2; J: TRBJ1-6; D: .; size: .; DNA: TGTGCCAGGAGGGAGGGGGATTCACCCCTCCACTTT; CDR3: CARREGDSPLHF
V: TRBV6-5; J: TRBJ2-7; D: .; size: .; DNA: TGTGCCAGCAGTTACAGTCCAGATTTCTACGAGCAGTACTTC; CDR3: CASSYSPDFYEQYF
V: TRBV19; J: TRBJ1-5; D: .; size: .; DNA: TGTGCCAGTAGTATAACGTGGGGCCCTAATCAGCCCCAGCATTTT; CDR3: CASSITWGPNQPQHF
V: TRBV7-6; J: TRBJ1-5; D: .; size: few; DNA: TGTGCCAGCAGCTTAGGGGTCGGAGGTGCTAATAGCAATCAGCCCCAGCATTTT; CDR3: CASSLGVGGANSNQPQHF
V: TRBV11-2; J: TRBJ1-2; D: .; size: .; DNA: TGTGCCAGCAGCTTAGAGGTCGCCCAGGGCTATGGCTACACCTTC; CDR3: CASSLEVAQGYGYTF
V: TRBV19; J: TRBJ2-7; D: .; size: .; DNA: TGTGCCAGTAGTATTGGCCCCCATGACGAGCAGTACTTC; CDR3: CASSIGPHDEQYF
V: TRBV7-3; J: TRBJ1-2; D: .; size: .; DNA: TGTGCCAGCAGCTTAGACAGGTTTGGCGGCTACACCTTC; CDR3: CASSLDRFGGYTF
V: TRBV12-5; J: TRBJ1-2; D: .; size: .; DNA: TGTGCTAGTGGTTCTGGCAGGGGCCCCTATGGCTACACCTTC; CDR3: CASGSGRGPYGYTF
V: TRBV7-9; J: TRBJ1-1; D: .; size: .; DNA: TGTGCCAGCAGCCACAAGCCGGACTGGATCTTAGTGAACACTGAAGCTTTCTTT; CDR3: CASSHKPDWILVNTEAFF
V: TRBV5-5; J: TRBJ1-2; D: .; size: .; DNA: TGTGCCAGCAGCTTGATTCAGGGGCCCTATGGCTATGGCTACACCTTC; CDR3: CASSLIQGPYGYGYTF
V: TRBV25-1; J: TRBJ2-3; D: TRBD1; size: .; DNA: TGTGCCAGCAGTGAAGGAGGACAGGGGGTGTTAGCAGATACGCAGTATTTT; CDR3: CASSEGGQGVLADTQYF
V: TRBV29-1; J: TRBJ2-7; D: .; size: .; DNA: TGCAGCGTTGAGGTTGGGGACTGGAGCTCCTACGAGCAGTACTTC; CDR3: CSVEVGDWSSYEQYF
V: TRBV5-1; J: TRBJ1-1; D: .; size: .; DNA: TGCGCCAGCAGCTTGGGTGAGGGTAGGACTGAAGCTTTCTTT; CDR3: CASSLGEGRTEAFF
V: TRBV6-2/TRBV6-3; J: TRBJ1-1; D: TRBD1; size: .; DNA: TGTGCCAGCAGTTACCCGACAGGGGTTCCTGAAGCTTTCTTT; CDR3: CASSYPTGVPEAFF
V: TRBV24-1; J: TRBJ2-1; D: .; size: .; DNA: TGTGCCACCAGATCGCAGGGGGAGGATGAGCAGTTCTTC; CDR3: CATRSQGEDEQFF
V: TRBV10-3; J: TRBJ1-1; D: .; size: .; DNA: TGTGCCATCAGGGGCGACCGGGGGGGCACTGAAGCTTTCTTT; CDR3: CAIRGDRGGTEAFF
V: TRBV5-1; J: TRBJ2-7; D: TRBD1; size: .; DNA: TGCGCCAGCAGCTTGGCCCCGGGACAGAGTTACGAGCAGTACTTC; CDR3: CASSLAPGQSYEQYF
V: TRBV7-9; J: TRBJ1-6; D: .; size: .; DNA: TGTGCCAGCAACCCGACAGGCGGTGTTTCACCCCTCCACTTT; CDR3: CASNPTGGVSPLHF
V: TRBV6-5; J: TRBJ1-4; D: TRBD1; size: .; DNA: TGTGCCACCAACCCGGGACAGAATGGTGAAAAACTGTTTTTT; CDR3: CATNPGQNGEKLFF
V: TRBV19; J: TRBJ2-3; D: TRBD2; size: .; DNA: TGTGCCAGTAGTCAAGGGGGGACTAGCGGCCCTAGCACAGATACGCAGTATTTT; CDR3: CASSQGGTSGPSTDTQYF
V: TRBV5-5; J: TRBJ1-2; D: TRBD1; size: .; DNA: TGTGCCAGCAGCCACACCGGGACAGCAACTAACTATGGCTACACCTTC; CDR3: CASSHTGTATNYGYTF
V: TRBV10-3; J: TRBJ2-2; D: TRBD2; size: .; DNA: TGTGCCATGGCTGGGACTAGCGGTACCGGGGAGCTGTTTTTT; CDR3: CAMAGTSGTGELFF
V: TRBV6-5; J: TRBJ2-7; D: .; size: few; DNA: TGTGCCAGCAGCCTGACACCTTACTCCTACGAGCAGTACTTC; CDR3: CASSLTPYSYEQYF
V: TRBV6-4; J: TRBJ2-3; D: TRBD2; size: .; DNA: TGTGCCAGCAGTCCGGGACTAGCCAGTAGAGATACGCAGTATTTT; CDR3: CASSPGLASRDTQYF
V: TRBV6-1; J: TRBJ2-5; D: TRBD2; size: .; DNA: TGTGCCAGCAGTGAAGCCATTTTAGGTAGCGGGGGCTTTAAGGAGACCCAGTACTTC; CDR3: CASSEAILGSGGFKETQYF
V: TRBV25-1; J: TRBJ2-1; D: TRBD1; size: .; DNA: TGTGCCAGCAGCGGACAGGAAGGCAATGAGCAGTTCTTC; CDR3: CASSGQEGNEQFF
V: TRBV7-8; J: TRBJ2-7; D: TRBD2; size: .; DNA: TGTGCCAGCAGCTCCACGGGCGGGAGCTACGAGCAGTACTTC; CDR3: CASSSTGGSYEQYF
V: TRBV2; J: TRBJ1-3; D: .; size: .; DNA: TGTGCCAGCAGTGTAGAGACTGGAAACACCATATATTTT; CDR3: CASSVETGNTIYF
V: TRBV10-3; J: TRBJ2-7; D: TRBD2; size: .; DNA: TGTGCCATCAGTGAAGCGGGGTCGACACATAGCTCCTACGAGCAGTACTTC; CDR3: CAISEAGSTHSSYEQYF
V: TRBV7-2; J: TRBJ2-7; D: TRBD2; size: .; DNA: TGTGCCAGCAGCCCCACGGGGGGGCGTTACTACGAGCAGTACTTC; CDR3: CASSPTGGRYYEQYF
V: TRBV24-1; J: TRBJ2-1; D: .; size: .; DNA: TGTGCCACCAGTGATCAGCTAGGGCAGTTCTTC; CDR3: CATSDQLGQFF
V: TRBV4-1; J: TRBJ1-1; D: .; size: .; DNA: TGCGCCAGCAGCCAAGCTAAAAGGCCGGATGAGGGGGACACTGAAGCTTTCTTT; CDR3: CASSQAKRPDEGDTEAFF
V: TRBV7-9; J: TRBJ1-4; D: .; size: .; DNA: TGTGCCAGCAGCCCCGAGGGCCAGGAACTGTTTTTT; CDR3: CASSPEGQELFF
V: TRBV5-1; J: TRBJ1-1; D: TRBD1; size: .; DNA: TGCGCCAGCAGCTTCGGGACAGGGGGCCCAGGTAACACTGAAGCTTTCTTT; CDR3: CASSFGTGGPGNTEAFF
V: TRBV5-1; J: TRBJ1-6; D: .; size: .; DNA: TGCGCCAGCAGCTTAGTACTTCCAGGGGAATCACCCCTCCACTTT; CDR3: CASSLVLPGESPLHF
V: TRBV13; J: TRBJ2-1; D: TRBD2; size: .; DNA: TGTGCCAGCAGCTCACCTCGGACTAGCGGGATATACAATGAGCAGTTCTTC; CDR3: CASSSPRTSGIYNEQFF
V: TRBV6-5; J: TRBJ2-7; D: .; size: .; DNA: TGTGCCAGCAGGTCCCGCTACGAGCAGTACTTC; CDR3: CASRSRYEQYF
V: TRBV6-6; J: TRBJ2-7; D: TRBD1; size: .; DNA: TGTGCCAGCAGTAACCGGGACAGGAGCTACGAGCAGTACTTC; CDR3: CASSNRDRSYEQYF
V: TRBV4-2; J: TRBJ2-7; D: TRBD2; size: .; DNA: TGTGCCAGCAGCCCAAGCCCCTCCCGGGGGGTTTACGAGCAGTACTTC; CDR3: CASSPSPSRGVYEQYF
V: TRBV5-1; J: TRBJ2-1; D: .; size: .; DNA: TGCGCCAGCAGCCTAACTAGTCGCAACAATGAGCAGTTCTTC; CDR3: CASSLTSRNNEQFF
V: TRBV27; J: TRBJ2-1; D: .; size: once; DNA: TGTGCCAGCAGTTTAGCAATGAGGAGGACGACCAATGGGCAGTTCTTC; CDR3: CASSLAMRRTTNGQFF
V: TRBV10-3; J: TRBJ1-5; D: .; size: .; DNA: TGTGCCATCAGTGACTCCGGGGGGGCTGGTCAGCCCCAGCATTTT; CDR3: CAISDSGGAGQPQHF
V: TRBV11-2; J: TRBJ2-7; D: .; size: .; DNA: TGTGCCAGCAGCTTAGCCATAACAGGGTTCGACGAGCAGTACTTC; CDR3: CASSLAITGFDEQYF
V: TRBV28; J: TRBJ1-4; D: .; size: .; DNA: TGTGCCAGCAACGTCGACGGGAATAATGAAAAACTGTTTTTT; CDR3: CASNVDGNNEKLFF
V: TRBV3-1/TRBV3-2; J: TRBJ2-7; D: TRBD2; size: .; DNA: TGTGCCAGCAGCCAAGATCTCCTAGCGGGGTTTTACGAGCAGTACTTC; CDR3: CASSQDLLAGFYEQYF
V: TRBV28; J: TRBJ2-1; D: .; size: .; DNA: TGTGCCAGCCGGAAAGCTAGCTCTACCTACAATGAGCAGTTCTTC; CDR3: CASRKASSTYNEQFF